These 19 T cell receptor beta chains originate from one sample sequenced in a study of beta chain features in type 1 diabetes. What was sequenced were expressed TCRB transcripts, since all of the isolated RNA had been reverse transcribed. The repertoire was sequenced with immunoSEQ multiplex PCR; TCRdb's copy has only in-frame clones and lacks some. The repertoire holds some 220,000 clones, with roughly a tenth as singletons. Material for sequencing was central memory CD4+ T cells from blood. These receptors all stem from a man between 18 and 35 years old in good health.

CDR3 in DNA: TGTGCCAGCCCTCCCGAGGGGGCGACAGATACGCAGTATTTT. It yields the protein CASPPEGATDTQYF. This sequence joins TRBV5-4 and TRBJ2-3, with 7 nucleotides matching TRBD1. With 7 bases clipped from V and 3 bases from J, the junction kept 8 bases outside the gene matches. Germline V lookup: CDR1 SGHNT, CDR2 YYREEE (reference sequence). This CDR3 region has 14 residues.

This clone was seen more than once but under ten times. This chain joins TRBV4-3 and TRBJ2-1; D remains unclear. The germline CDR1 and CDR2 sequences are LGHNA and YSLEER. This CDR3 has 18 amino acids. The V end lost 0 bases, the J end lost 3 bases, and 18 bases lay between the germline ends. DNA of the CDR3: TGCGCCAGCAGCCAAGAGATTTCTAGACGGATTATCTACAATGAGCAGTTCTTC. It translates to CASSQEISRRIIYNEQFF.

The chain combines TRBV6-5 with TRBJ1-2; the D gene is possibly TRBD1 (5 bases). Germline V gene lookup returns CDR1 MNHEY and CDR2 SVGAGI. The CDR3 runs to 12 residues. V was cut by 4 bases and J by 7 bases, with 10 bases left in between. The CDR3 sequence: CASSFRQGGYTF. The DNA for the CDR3 is TGTGCCAGCAGTTTTAGGCAGGGTGGCTACACCTTC.

The CDR3 nucleotides read TGTGCCAGCAGCTCGAACAGGGTAATCTCCTACGAGCAGTACTTC. Translating it yields CASSSNRVISYEQYF. The V gene is TRBV7-2, the J gene TRBJ2-7; TRBD1 might be the D (6 bases). The V end lost 4 bases, the J end lost 0 bases, and 13 bases lay between the germline ends. The length of the CDR3 is 15 residues. Germline CDR1 and CDR2: SGHTA and FQGNSA.

This clone occurred a few times. The chain joins TRBV11-2 to TRBJ2-1; D may be TRBD1 (6 bases). Germline V gene sequence: CDR1 SGHAT, CDR2 FQNNGV. The CDR3 covers 15 residues. V dropped 5 bases and J dropped 6 bases, with 17 bases sitting between them. Here the CDR3 reads CASSKTRGGFNEQFF. The CDR3 DNA reads TGTGCCAGCAGCAAAACCAGAGGGGGTTTCAATGAGCAGTTCTTC.

In its sample, this clone was seen a few times. This rearrangement joins TRBV5-1 to TRBJ2-3; 11 positions match TRBD2. Germline V lookup: CDR1 SGHRS, CDR2 YFSETQ. V lost 3 bases to trimming and J lost 3 bases; unmatched junction nucleotides: 6. The CDR3 extends over 16 amino acids. The CDR3 spells CASSSRLAGRTDTQYF. The CDR3, as DNA: TGCGCCAGCAGCTCGAGACTAGCGGGACGAACAGATACGCAGTATTTT.

The chain employs TRBV19 and TRBJ2-6; tentative D call: TRBD1 (6 bases). Trimming took 10 bases from V and 1 from J, leaving 8 bases between them. The CDR3 length is 13 residues. Germline V CDR1 and CDR2: LNHDA, SQIVND (reference sequence). The CDR3 region is CATGQSGANVLTF. The CDR3 region has the DNA TGTGCCACTGGACAGTCTGGGGCCAACGTCCTGACTTTC.

This chain links TRBV5-1 with TRBJ2-7, with 7 bases identical to TRBD1. The germline V gene has CDR1 SGHRS and CDR2 YFSETQ. The trim removed 0 bases at V and 3 bases at J, leaving 9 bases unmatched. CDR3 length equals 16 residues. CDR3 sequence: CASSLGPLTGLYEQYF. Here the CDR3 DNA reads TGCGCCAGCAGCTTGGGACCGCTGACAGGGCTCTACGAGCAGTACTTC. The complete variable domain, with remaining parts taken from reference TRBV5-1 and TRBJ2-7, reads KAGVTQTPRYLIKTRGQQVTLSCSPISGHRSVSWYQQTPGQGLQFLFEYFSETQRNKGNFPGRFSGRQFSNSRSEMNVSTLELGDSALYLCASSLGPLTGLYEQYFGPGTRLTVT.

This clone was seen more than once but under ten times. The chain uses TRBV5-1 and TRBJ2-5; 7 bases line up with TRBD2. Germline trimming cut 3 bases from V and 2 bases from J; bases unmatched to any gene: 10. The CDR3 sequence is 16 residues long. Per germline, CDR1 SGHRS and CDR2 YFSETQ. The CDR3 loop is CASSSPYRDYQETQYF. Here the CDR3 DNA reads TGCGCCAGCAGCTCGCCCTACCGGGACTATCAAGAGACCCAGTACTTC. Using reference TRBV5-1 and TRBJ2-5 for the parts outside the CDR3, the full variable domain is KAGVTQTPRYLIKTRGQQVTLSCSPISGHRSVSWYQQTPGQGLQFLFEYFSETQRNKGNFPGRFSGRQFSNSRSEMNVSTLELGDSALYLCASSSPYRDYQETQYFGPGTRLLVL.

CDR3 region: CASRTSENPYNEQFF. In DNA form, the CDR3 reads TGTGCCTCACGAACTAGCGAGAATCCCTACAATGAGCAGTTCTTC. This chain connects TRBV10-3 to TRBJ2-1, with 7 positions matching TRBD2. The junction had 12 bases not matched to a gene; V was cut back by 11 bases and J by 2 bases. CDR3 length: 15 residues. The germline CDR1 and CDR2 sequences are ENHRY and SYGVKD.

The chain is built from TRBV5-4 and TRBJ2-5; 9 positions agree with TRBD1. This CDR3 is 15 amino acids long. The junction had 6 bases not matched to a gene; V was cut back by 4 bases and J by 2 bases. Germline lookup yields CDR1 SGHNT and CDR2 YYREEE (reference sequence). CDR3: CASSKQGAGQETQYF. Written as DNA, the CDR3 is TGTGCCAGCAGCAAACAGGGGGCAGGACAAGAGACCCAGTACTTC.

This clone has more than one count but fewer than ten. The chain combines TRBV7-2 with TRBJ2-1, with unresolved D. Trimming pared 1 base from V and 7 bases from J, leaving 8 bases between. This CDR3 is built from 13 residues. Germline V gene lookup returns CDR1 SGHTA and CDR2 FQGNSA. For the CDR3, the DNA is TGTGCCAGCAGCTTAGGGCTAGTTAATGAGCAGTTCTTC. The encoded protein is CASSLGLVNEQFF. Using reference TRBV7-2 and TRBJ2-1 for the parts outside the CDR3, the full variable domain is GAGVSQSPSNKVTEKGKDVELRCDPISGHTALYWYRQSLGQGLEFLIYFQGNSAPDKSGLPSDRFSAERTGGSVSTLTIQRTQQEDSAVYLCASSLGLVNEQFFGPGTRLTVL.

There are a few counts of this clone. J is TRBJ2-1 and V is TRBV11-1, with a possible D match to TRBD1 (6 bases). Per the germline V gene, CDR1 is SGHAT and CDR2 is FQDESV (reference sequence). The CDR3 is made up of 13 amino acids. The V end lost 4 bases, the J end lost 8 bases, and 12 bases lay between the germline ends. Here the CDR3 DNA reads TGTGCCAGCAGCTCACAGGGAGTTGATGAGCAGTTCTTC. Translating it yields CASSSQGVDEQFF.

This clone has at least ten counts. This CDR3 is also generated by other DNA sequences in the sample. The V call is TRBV27, the J call TRBJ2-3; no definite D call. In germline, CDR1 is MNHEY, CDR2 SMNVEV (reference sequence). Trimming removed 5 bases at V and 1 base at J, with 10 bases between. The CDR3 loop spans 14 amino acids. The CDR3 region is CASSPGQGTDTQYF. The CDR3 region has the DNA TGTGCCAGCAGTCCCGGGCAGGGCACAGATACGCAGTATTTT.

Concerning this clone itself: A read error may produce the germline difference seen at one junction end. This chain links TRBV5-4 with TRBJ2-6; D remains ambiguous. CDR3 length: 17 amino acids. CDR1 SGHNT and CDR2 YYREEE come from the germline V gene (reference sequence). The CDR3 loop reads CARSLCGAKRGANVLTF. CDR3 in DNA: TGTGCCAGAAGCTTGTGTGGTGCGAAACGTGGGGCCAACGTCCTGACTTTC.

The sample holds a few counts of this clone. The rearrangement joins TRBV7-8 to TRBJ2-3, with TRBD2 identical over 12 bases. The CDR3 sequence is 21 residues long. Trimming took 3 bases from V and 0 from J; bases not matched to a gene: 16. Germline V gene lookup returns CDR1 SGHVS and CDR2 FQNEAQ. CDR3 sequence (DNA): TGTGCCAGCAGCTTCGTCCGACTAGCGGGAGTGTCACGTGCTAGCACAGATACGCAGTATTTT. As protein: CASSFVRLAGVSRASTDTQYF.

This clone occurred a few times. The CDR3 spells CASSQDRRSPLGYTF. CDR3 bases: TGTGCCAGCAGCCAAGATAGAAGGTCCCCTTTGGGCTACACCTTC. V usage is TRBV14 and J usage is TRBJ1-2; D gene uncertain. CDR1 is SGHDN, CDR2 FVKESK, per germline. There are 15 residues in the CDR3. V was clipped by 0 bases and J by 8 bases, with 16 bases between them.

The chain links TRBV30 to TRBJ2-6; TRBD1 matches at 7 bases. The germline V gene has CDR1 GTSNPN and CDR2 SVGIG (reference sequence). V lost 7 bases to trimming and J lost 1 base; unmatched junction nucleotides: 4. The CDR3 length is 14 residues. The CDR3 loop reads CAYDRESGANVLTF. CDR3 bases: TGTGCCTACGACAGGGAATCTGGGGCCAACGTCCTGACTTTC.

The chain recombines TRBV4-2 with TRBJ2-5, with 10 positions matching TRBD2. The CDR3 loop spans 17 amino acids. Germline CDR1 is LGHNA and CDR2 is YNFKEQ. The J segment lost 1 base and the V segment lost 0 bases, leaving 5 bases of the junction unmatched. The CDR3 is CASSQDEVAGGQETQYF. The CDR3 nucleotides are TGTGCCAGCAGCCAAGATGAGGTAGCGGGAGGCCAAGAGACCCAGTACTTC.